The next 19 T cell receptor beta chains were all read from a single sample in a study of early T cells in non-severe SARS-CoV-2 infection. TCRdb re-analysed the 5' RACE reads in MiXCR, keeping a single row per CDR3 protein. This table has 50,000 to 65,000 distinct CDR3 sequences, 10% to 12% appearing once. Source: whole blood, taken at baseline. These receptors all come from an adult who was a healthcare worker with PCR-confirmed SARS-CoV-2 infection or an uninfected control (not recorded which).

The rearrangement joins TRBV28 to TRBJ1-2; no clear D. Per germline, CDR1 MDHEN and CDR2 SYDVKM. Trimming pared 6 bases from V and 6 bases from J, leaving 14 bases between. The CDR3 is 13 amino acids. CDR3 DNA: TGTGCCAGCAGGCTCAGGAACGCTGATGGCTACACCTTC. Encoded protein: CASRLRNADGYTF.

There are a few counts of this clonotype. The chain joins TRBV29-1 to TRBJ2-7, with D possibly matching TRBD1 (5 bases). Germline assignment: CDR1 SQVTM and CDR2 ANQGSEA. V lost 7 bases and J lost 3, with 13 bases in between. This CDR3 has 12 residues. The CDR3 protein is CSAWGPGYEQYF. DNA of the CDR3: TGCAGCGCTTGGGGCCCGGGCTACGAGCAGTACTTC.

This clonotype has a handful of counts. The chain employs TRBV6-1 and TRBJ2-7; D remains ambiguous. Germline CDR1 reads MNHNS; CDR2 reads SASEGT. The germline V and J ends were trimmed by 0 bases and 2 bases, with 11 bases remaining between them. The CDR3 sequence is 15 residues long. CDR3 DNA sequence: TGTGCCAGCAGTGAAGCCGGCGGCGGTCCCTACGAGCAGTACTTC. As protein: CASSEAGGGPYEQYF.

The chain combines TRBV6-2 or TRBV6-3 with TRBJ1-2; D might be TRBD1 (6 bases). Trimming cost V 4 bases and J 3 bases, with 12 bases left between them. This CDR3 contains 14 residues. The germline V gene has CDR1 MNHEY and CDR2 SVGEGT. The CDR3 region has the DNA TGTGCCAGCAGTTGGACAGAACAAGACTATGGCTACACCTTC. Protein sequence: CASSWTEQDYGYTF.

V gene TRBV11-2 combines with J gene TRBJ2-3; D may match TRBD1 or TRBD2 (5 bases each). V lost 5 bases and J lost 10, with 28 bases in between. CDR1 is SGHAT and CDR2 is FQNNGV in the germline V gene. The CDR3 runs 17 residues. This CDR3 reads CASSPRPGSPGADAQYF. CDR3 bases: TGTGCCAGCAGCCCCCGACCAGGGAGTCCCGGGGCAGACGCGCAGTATTTT.

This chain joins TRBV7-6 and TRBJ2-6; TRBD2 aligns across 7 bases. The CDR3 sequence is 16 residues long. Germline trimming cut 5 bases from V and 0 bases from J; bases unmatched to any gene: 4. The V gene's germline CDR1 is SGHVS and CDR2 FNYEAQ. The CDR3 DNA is TGTGCCAGCAGCCGGGGGGAACTCTCTGGGGCCAACGTCCTGACTTTC. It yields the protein CASSRGELSGANVLTF.

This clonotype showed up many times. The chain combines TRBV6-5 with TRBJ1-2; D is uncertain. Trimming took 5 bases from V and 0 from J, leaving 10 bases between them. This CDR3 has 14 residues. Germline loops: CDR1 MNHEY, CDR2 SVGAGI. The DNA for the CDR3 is TGTGCCAGCAGTGTACGCGCTGCTAACTATGGCTACACCTTC. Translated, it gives CASSVRAANYGYTF.

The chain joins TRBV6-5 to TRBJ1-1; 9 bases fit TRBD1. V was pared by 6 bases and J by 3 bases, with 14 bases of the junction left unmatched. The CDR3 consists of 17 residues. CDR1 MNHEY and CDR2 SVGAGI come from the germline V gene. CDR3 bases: TGTGCCAGCAGGACACAGGGGGCGAGTTTATTGGACACTGAAGCTTTCTTT. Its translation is CASRTQGASLLDTEAFF.

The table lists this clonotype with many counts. The CDR3 loop reads CSARAGFTDTQYF. CDR3 nucleotides: TGCAGTGCTAGGGCGGGGTTCACAGATACGCAGTATTTT. This sequence joins TRBV20-1 and TRBJ2-3; a possible D gene is TRBD2 (6 bases). The germline CDR1 and CDR2 sequences are DFQATT and SNEGSKA (reference sequence). V shed 3 bases and J shed 2 bases, with 9 bases lying between them. This CDR3 is 13 amino acids long.

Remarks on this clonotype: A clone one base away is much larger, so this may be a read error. Here the CDR3 DNA reads TGTGCCAGGAGTTCCACTTTGAACACTGAAGCTTTCTTT. Encoded protein: CARSSTLNTEAFF. The J gene is TRBJ1-1, the V gene TRBV30, with unresolved D. The germline V gene has CDR1 GTSNPN and CDR2 SVGIG (reference sequence). The CDR3 consists of 13 residues. Together with reference TRBV30 and TRBJ1-1, the CDR3 gives the full variable domain: SQTIHQWPATLVQPVGSPLSLECTVEGTSNPNLYWYRQAAGRGLQLLFYSVGIGQISSEVPQNLSASRPQDRQFILSSKKLLLSDSGFYLCARSSTLNTEAFFGQGTRLTVV.

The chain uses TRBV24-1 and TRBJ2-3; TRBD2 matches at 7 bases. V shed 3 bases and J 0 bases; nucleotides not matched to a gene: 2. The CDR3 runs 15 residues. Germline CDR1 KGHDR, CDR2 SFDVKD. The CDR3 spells CATSDSGVSTDTQYF. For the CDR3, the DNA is TGTGCCACCAGTGATAGCGGGGTGAGCACAGATACGCAGTATTTT.

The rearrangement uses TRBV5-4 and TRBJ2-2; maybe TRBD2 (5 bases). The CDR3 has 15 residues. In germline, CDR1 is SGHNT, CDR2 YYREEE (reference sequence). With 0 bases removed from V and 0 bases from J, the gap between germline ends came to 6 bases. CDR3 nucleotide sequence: TGTGCCAGCAGCTTGGTCGGGACGAACACCGGGGAGCTGTTTTTT. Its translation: CASSLVGTNTGELFF.

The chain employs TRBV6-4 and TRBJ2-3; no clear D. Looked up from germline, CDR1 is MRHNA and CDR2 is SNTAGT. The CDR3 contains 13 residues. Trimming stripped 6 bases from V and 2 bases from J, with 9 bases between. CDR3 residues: CASSQRPTDTQYF. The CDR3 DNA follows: TGTGCCAGCAGCCAGAGGCCCACAGATACGCAGTATTTT.

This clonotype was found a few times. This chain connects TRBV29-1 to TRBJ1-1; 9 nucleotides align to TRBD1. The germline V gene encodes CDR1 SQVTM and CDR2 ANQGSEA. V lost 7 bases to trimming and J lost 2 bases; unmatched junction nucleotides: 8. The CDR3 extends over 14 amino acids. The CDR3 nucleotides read TGCAGCGCGCCCGGGACAGGGCGTAACACTGAAGCTTTCTTT. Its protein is CSAPGTGRNTEAFF.

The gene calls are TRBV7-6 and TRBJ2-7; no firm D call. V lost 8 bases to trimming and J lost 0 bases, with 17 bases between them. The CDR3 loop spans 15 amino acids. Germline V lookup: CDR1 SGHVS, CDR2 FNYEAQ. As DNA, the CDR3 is TGTGCCAGCCGACCATCGGGCAGTTCCTCCTACGAGCAGTACTTC. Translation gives CASRPSGSSSYEQYF. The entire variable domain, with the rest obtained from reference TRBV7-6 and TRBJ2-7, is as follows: GAGVSQSPRYKVTKRGQDVALRCDPISGHVSLYWYRQALGQGPEFLTYFNYEAQQDKSGLPNDRFSAERPEGSISTLTIQRTEQRDSAMYRCASRPSGSSSYEQYFGPGTRLTVT.

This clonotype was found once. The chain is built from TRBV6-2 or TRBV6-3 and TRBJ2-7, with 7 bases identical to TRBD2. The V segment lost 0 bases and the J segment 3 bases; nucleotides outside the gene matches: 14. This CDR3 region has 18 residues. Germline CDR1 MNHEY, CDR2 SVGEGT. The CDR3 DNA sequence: TGTGCCAGCAGTTACTCGAAGGGAGGGCTCGATCCTTTCTACGAGCAGTACTTC. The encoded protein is CASSYSKGGLDPFYEQYF.

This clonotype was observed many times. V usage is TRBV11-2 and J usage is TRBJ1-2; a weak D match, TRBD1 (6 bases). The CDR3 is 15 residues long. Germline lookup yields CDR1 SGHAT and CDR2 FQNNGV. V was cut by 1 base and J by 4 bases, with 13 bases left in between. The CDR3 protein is CASSLVPGGSYGYTF. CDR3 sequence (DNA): TGTGCCAGCAGCTTAGTCCCTGGGGGCAGCTATGGCTACACCTTC.

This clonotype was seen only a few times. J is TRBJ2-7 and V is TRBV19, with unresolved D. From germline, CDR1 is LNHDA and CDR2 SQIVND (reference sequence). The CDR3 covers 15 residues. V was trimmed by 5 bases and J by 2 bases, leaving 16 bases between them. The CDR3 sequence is CASSPGPSVTYEQYF. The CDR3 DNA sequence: TGTGCCAGTAGTCCTGGGCCTTCCGTTACCTACGAGCAGTACTTC.

The CDR3 loop reads CASSRRDTEAFF. CDR3 coding DNA: TGTGCCAGCAGCCGACGGGACACTGAAGCTTTCTTT. V is TRBV12-3 or TRBV12-4 and J is TRBJ1-1; D not resolved. Trimming took 6 bases from V and 3 from J, leaving 8 bases between them. This CDR3 has 12 residues.